These T cell receptor beta chains were read from a single sample in a study of response to subunit inactivated influenza vaccine. TCRdb recomputed calls from the RT-PCR reads with MiXCR, one row per CDR3 protein. The sample contains hundreds of thousands of distinct CDR3 sequences, less than 20% of which appear only once. Sample: PBMCs from blood, taken about 13 days after vaccination. These receptors originate from a man aged 50-59 years who received an inactivated influenza vaccine. The CDR3 runs from the conserved cysteine through the conserved F or W. Each record gives: D gene, CDR3 length, clone size, J gene, V gene, CDR3 DNA, CDR3 protein. D genes are given only for firm matches. A clone size is listed for some rows: how often the clone was seen (once, few, many), or a class if it is expanded.

D: NA
length: 15
size: few
J: TRBJ2-7
V: TRBV7-2
DNA: TGTGCCAGCAGCTTATTCTTCGCACTAGGCTACGAGCAGTACTTC
CDR3: CASSLFFALGYEQYF

D: NA
length: 12
size: NA
J: TRBJ1-2
V: TRBV29-1
DNA: TGCAGCGTTGAGAAGGGAATGCATGGCTACACCTTC
CDR3: CSVEKGMHGYTF

D: TRBD2
length: 18
size: NA
J: TRBJ2-5
V: TRBV5-1
DNA: TGCGCCAGCAGCGCCCCAGCCCACCCCGGGACTAGCGGGTTGGCCCAGTACTTC
CDR3: CASSAPAHPGTSGLAQYF

D: NA
length: 12
size: once
J: TRBJ2-4
V: TRBV5-4
DNA: TGTGCCAGCAGCCGGGACTCTTTCTACCAGTACTTC
CDR3: CASSRDSFYQYF

D: TRBD1
length: 14
size: NA
J: TRBJ2-1
V: TRBV6-5
DNA: TGTGCCAGCAGTTGGGGACAGGGGAACAATGAGCAGTTCTTC
CDR3: CASSWGQGNNEQFF

D: NA
length: 14
size: NA
J: TRBJ2-1
V: TRBV13
DNA: TGTGCCAGCAGCGCCAGCTGGGCCGCAAATGAGCAGTTCTTC
CDR3: CASSASWAANEQFF

D: TRBD1
length: 14
size: few
J: TRBJ1-2
V: TRBV9
DNA: TGTGCCAGCAGCGGCCGGGACAGGGAGCGTGGCTACACCTTC
CDR3: CASSGRDRERGYTF

D: TRBD1
length: 17
size: NA
J: TRBJ1-5
V: TRBV19
DNA: TGTGCCAGTAGTATAGCCGCGACAGGGGCCTACAATCAGCCCCAGCATTTT
CDR3: CASSIAATGAYNQPQHF

D: NA
length: 12
size: few
J: TRBJ2-7
V: TRBV28
DNA: TGTGCCAGCAGTTTAAAGGGGCGCGAGCAGTACTTC
CDR3: CASSLKGREQYF

D: TRBD1
length: 14
size: NA
J: TRBJ1-5
V: TRBV7-2
DNA: TGTGCCAGCAGCTTGGGACAGGCGTATCAGCCCCAGCATTTT
CDR3: CASSLGQAYQPQHF

D: TRBD1
length: 14
size: few
J: TRBJ1-2
V: TRBV10-3
DNA: TGTGCCATCAGTGAGCCAGAGACAGGGAGAGGCTACACCTTC
CDR3: CAISEPETGRGYTF

D: NA
length: 14
size: NA
J: TRBJ2-5
V: TRBV20-1
DNA: TGCAGTGCTAGAGCTCAGGGTGGCAGTGAGGCCCAGTACTTC
CDR3: CSARAQGGSEAQYF

D: TRBD1
length: 14
size: few
J: TRBJ1-5
V: TRBV20-1
DNA: TGCAGTGCTAGCTTGGGACAGTCCAATCAGCCCCAGCATTTT
CDR3: CSASLGQSNQPQHF

D: TRBD2
length: 14
size: NA
J: TRBJ2-2
V: TRBV6-1
DNA: TGTGCCAGCAGTAAGGGACTAGCGGGCGGGGAGCTGTTTTTT
CDR3: CASSKGLAGGELFF

D: NA
length: 16
size: NA
J: TRBJ1-1
V: TRBV28
DNA: TGTGCCAGCAGTGCCCCGGGGCTAACCGGCTTAACTGAAGCTTTCTTT
CDR3: CASSAPGLTGLTEAFF

D: NA
length: 12
size: NA
J: TRBJ1-1
V: TRBV3-1
DNA: TGTGCCAGCAGCCAAATGGGCACTGAAGCTTTCTTT
CDR3: CASSQMGTEAFF

D: NA
length: 15
size: NA
J: TRBJ2-5
V: TRBV11-2
DNA: TGTGCCAGCAGCGCCCTCGGGGATTCGCAAGAGACCCAGTACTTC
CDR3: CASSALGDSQETQYF

D: NA
length: 12
size: few
J: TRBJ2-2
V: TRBV29-1
DNA: TGCAGCGTGCCCAGGAACACCGGGGAGCTGTTTTTT
CDR3: CSVPRNTGELFF

D: TRBD1
length: 19
size: few
J: TRBJ2-1
V: TRBV6-1
DNA: TGTGCCAGCAGTGGACCCGGGACAGGGGGCTGGTTGGCCTACAATGAGCAGTTCTTC
CDR3: CASSGPGTGGWLAYNEQFF

D: NA
length: 14
size: many
J: TRBJ2-7
V: TRBV20-1
DNA: TGCAGTGCTAGTCCCGCCCGGGACTCTTACGAGCAGTACTTC
CDR3: CSASPARDSYEQYF

D: TRBD2
length: 15
size: few
J: TRBJ2-1
V: TRBV20-1
DNA: TGCAGTGAGGCGAAGGCTAGCGGGGGCTACAATGAGCAGTTCTTC
CDR3: CSEAKASGGYNEQFF

D: NA
length: 14
size: many
J: TRBJ2-5
V: TRBV7-9
DNA: TGTGCCAGCAGCTTAGGAACAGACCAAGAGACCCAGTACTTC
CDR3: CASSLGTDQETQYF

D: NA
length: 13
size: NA
J: TRBJ2-3
V: TRBV20-1
DNA: TGCAGTGGAAACCGGGACTCGTCAGATACGCAGTATTTT
CDR3: CSGNRDSSDTQYF

D: TRBD2
length: 14
size: NA
J: TRBJ2-1
V: TRBV20-1
DNA: TGCAGTGCTAGTCAGCGCGGGGGGTCCAATGAGCAGTTCTTC
CDR3: CSASQRGGSNEQFF

D: TRBD1
length: 15
size: NA
J: TRBJ1-6
V: TRBV7-9
DNA: TGTGCCAGCAGCTCCGCCGGGACAGGGCTTAGGGCCCTCCACTTT
CDR3: CASSSAGTGLRALHF

D: TRBD1
length: 15
size: NA
J: TRBJ1-6
V: TRBV12-3/TRBV12-4
DNA: TGTGCCAGCAGTTTGGCAGGGGGCGACAATTCACCCCTCCACTTT
CDR3: CASSLAGGDNSPLHF

D: TRBD1
length: 14
size: NA
J: TRBJ2-7
V: TRBV29-1
DNA: TGCAGCGTTGAAACGGGACAGGGTTTTCGCGAGCAGTACTTC
CDR3: CSVETGQGFREQYF

D: TRBD2
length: 17
size: NA
J: TRBJ2-3
V: TRBV7-2
DNA: TGTGCCAGCAGTCTAGCGACTAGCGGGACGGGGGGAGATACGCAGTATTTT
CDR3: CASSLATSGTGGDTQYF

D: NA
length: 12
size: NA
J: TRBJ2-1
V: TRBV29-1
DNA: TGCAGCGTTGAAGAGAATGCCCATGAGCAGTTCTTC
CDR3: CSVEENAHEQFF

D: NA
length: 17
size: NA
J: TRBJ1-5
V: TRBV15
DNA: TGTGCCACCAGCAGAGATAGGGTGCCTTATAGCAATCAGCCCCAGCATTTT
CDR3: CATSRDRVPYSNQPQHF

D: NA
length: 13
size: NA
J: TRBJ2-7
V: TRBV29-1
DNA: TGCAGCGTTGCGGACAGCGGCCCATACGAGCAGTACTTC
CDR3: CSVADSGPYEQYF

D: TRBD1
length: 13
size: few
J: TRBJ1-1
V: TRBV20-1
DNA: TGCAGTGCTGGACTAGGGACAGGGGCTGAAGCTTTCTTT
CDR3: CSAGLGTGAEAFF

D: NA
length: 14
size: NA
J: TRBJ2-6
V: TRBV20-1
DNA: TGCAGTGCGGACGGGGCAACTGGGGCCAACGTCCTGACTTTC
CDR3: CSADGATGANVLTF

D: NA
length: 13
size: few
J: TRBJ2-1
V: TRBV6-2/TRBV6-3
DNA: TGTGCCAGCAGTTACTATGAGGACAGTGAGCAGTTCTTC
CDR3: CASSYYEDSEQFF

D: NA
length: 13
size: NA
J: TRBJ1-1
V: TRBV20-1
DNA: TGCAGTGCTTCGGAAGGCTCAAACACTGAAGCTTTCTTT
CDR3: CSASEGSNTEAFF

D: NA
length: 16
size: NA
J: TRBJ2-1
V: TRBV4-1
DNA: TGCGCCAGCAGCCCAAGATCGGCGGTGGAGGGCAGGGAGCAGTTCTTC
CDR3: CASSPRSAVEGREQFF

D: NA
length: 16
size: few
J: TRBJ2-4
V: TRBV20-1
DNA: TGCAGTGCTTCTAGACTGGATCCCAGCGCCAAAAACATTCAGTACTTC
CDR3: CSASRLDPSAKNIQYF

D: NA
length: 16
size: few
J: TRBJ2-7
V: TRBV20-1
DNA: TGCAGTGCTAGAGCTCCGGGACTCACCCCGCCAGACGAGCAGTACTTC
CDR3: CSARAPGLTPPDEQYF

D: TRBD1
length: 15
size: NA
J: TRBJ2-3
V: TRBV7-2
DNA: TGTGCCAGCAGCCAGACAGGGGGTCTCACAGATACGCAGTATTTT
CDR3: CASSQTGGLTDTQYF

D: NA
length: 14
size: NA
J: TRBJ2-1
V: TRBV29-1
DNA: TGCAGCGTTGAGGGGTTGGCCACATACAATGAGCAGTTCTTC
CDR3: CSVEGLATYNEQFF

D: NA
length: 14
size: many
J: TRBJ2-7
V: TRBV12-3/TRBV12-4
DNA: TGTGCCAGCAGTTTTGCAGGGTTCGGCTACGAGCAGTACTTC
CDR3: CASSFAGFGYEQYF

D: TRBD2
length: 14
size: few
J: TRBJ2-1
V: TRBV2
DNA: TGTGCCACGGGGACTAGCGGGGGGGCGAATGAGCAGTTCTTC
CDR3: CATGTSGGANEQFF

D: TRBD1
length: 16
size: NA
J: TRBJ2-7
V: TRBV11-2
DNA: TGTGCCAGCAGCTTGACCCCGGGACAGGGTTTGTACGAGCAGTACTTC
CDR3: CASSLTPGQGLYEQYF

D: NA
length: 15
size: many
J: TRBJ2-7
V: TRBV15
DNA: TGTGCCACCAGCAGAGATAGGGCAGGGAGCTACGAGCAGTACTTC
CDR3: CATSRDRAGSYEQYF

D: NA
length: 15
size: NA
J: TRBJ2-3
V: TRBV6-5
DNA: TGTGCCAGCAGTTACTCGATCCTAGCGACAGATACGCAGTATTTT
CDR3: CASSYSILATDTQYF

D: NA
length: 15
size: NA
J: TRBJ1-3
V: TRBV9
DNA: TGTGCCAGCAGCGTAAAGGCGGCGGGAGGAAACACCATATATTTT
CDR3: CASSVKAAGGNTIYF

D: TRBD1
length: 15
size: few
J: TRBJ2-7
V: TRBV28
DNA: TGTGCCAGCAGTTTTCTCGGGACAGGGGACTACGAGCAGTACTTC
CDR3: CASSFLGTGDYEQYF

D: NA
length: 16
size: NA
J: TRBJ2-3
V: TRBV5-1
DNA: TGCGCCAGCAGCTTGGATCCTAGTCCTGACACAGATACGCAGTATTTT
CDR3: CASSLDPSPDTDTQYF

D: NA
length: 13
size: few
J: TRBJ2-3
V: TRBV28
DNA: TGTGCCAGCAGTGGGGACGGCACAGATACGCAGTATTTT
CDR3: CASSGDGTDTQYF

D: NA
length: 12
size: NA
J: TRBJ2-3
V: TRBV28
DNA: TGTGCCAGCAGTTCGACTTGGGATACGCAGTATTTT
CDR3: CASSSTWDTQYF

D: NA
length: 16
size: NA
J: TRBJ1-1
V: TRBV11-2
DNA: TGTGCCAGCAGCCCGTTACAGATCGTGTTTCCCACTGAAGCTTTCTTT
CDR3: CASSPLQIVFPTEAFF

D: NA
length: 15
size: NA
J: TRBJ2-5
V: TRBV28
DNA: TGTGCCAGCAGCTCCTCAGGGGGGGTCCAAGAGACCCAGTACTTC
CDR3: CASSSSGGVQETQYF

D: NA
length: 13
size: few
J: TRBJ2-3
V: TRBV18
DNA: TGTGCCAGCTCACCACGCCCGGGCGATACGCAGTATTTT
CDR3: CASSPRPGDTQYF

D: TRBD1
length: 12
size: few
J: TRBJ1-2
V: TRBV20-1
DNA: TGCAGTGCTAGTCGACAGGGGGTTGGCTACACCTTC
CDR3: CSASRQGVGYTF

D: NA
length: 12
size: many
J: TRBJ1-6
V: TRBV7-9
DNA: TGTGCCAGCAGCCTGGGGGATTCACCCCTCCACTTT
CDR3: CASSLGDSPLHF

D: NA
length: 14
size: NA
J: TRBJ2-1
V: TRBV28
DNA: TGTGCCAGCAGTTTACACCTAGCTGGGAATGAGCAGTTCTTC
CDR3: CASSLHLAGNEQFF

D: NA
length: 16
size: NA
J: TRBJ1-4
V: TRBV19
DNA: TGTGCCAGTATTCACCGCTCCCCAGCAACTAATGAAAAACTGTTTTTT
CDR3: CASIHRSPATNEKLFF

D: NA
length: 16
size: few
J: TRBJ2-1
V: TRBV4-2
DNA: TGTGCCAGCAGCCAAGAGGCGCAGGGGCGCCACAATGAGCAGTTCTTC
CDR3: CASSQEAQGRHNEQFF

D: TRBD1
length: 13
size: few
J: TRBJ1-1
V: TRBV12-3/TRBV12-4
DNA: TGTGCCAGCAGCCTACAGGGGGCGTCTGAAGCTTTCTTT
CDR3: CASSLQGASEAFF